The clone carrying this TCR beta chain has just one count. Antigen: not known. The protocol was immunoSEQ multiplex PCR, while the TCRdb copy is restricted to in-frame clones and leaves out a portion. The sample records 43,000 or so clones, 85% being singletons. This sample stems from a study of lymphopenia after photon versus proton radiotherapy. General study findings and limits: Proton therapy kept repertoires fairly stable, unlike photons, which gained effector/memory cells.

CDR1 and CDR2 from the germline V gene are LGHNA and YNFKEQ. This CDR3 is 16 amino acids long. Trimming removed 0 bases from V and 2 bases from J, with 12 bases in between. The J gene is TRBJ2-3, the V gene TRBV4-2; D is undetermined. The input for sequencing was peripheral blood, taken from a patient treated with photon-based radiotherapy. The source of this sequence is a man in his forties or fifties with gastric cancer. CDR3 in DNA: TGTGCCAGCAGCCAAGATCTCGAGGTACCCACAGATACGCAGTATTTT. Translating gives CASSQDLEVPTDTQYF.